The T cell receptor beta chain described here comes from a study of blood T cell repertoires in COVID-19. Study details: The United States, Italy and Spain were the sources of the acute and convalescent COVID-19 samples. Nucleic acid was either cDNA or gDNA, and it came from T cells, B-cell-depleted T cells, or PBMCs.

The germline V gene encodes CDR1 SGHNT and CDR2 YYREEE (reference sequence). The CDR3 length is 14 residues. The ends were cut back, 0 bases at V and 8 bases at J, with 14 bases in the middle. Those enrolled in Seattle joined during active infection and were followed longitudinally afterward. Sequenced by immunoSEQ multiplex PCR; TCRdb stores in-frame clones only, minus some. Among 150,000 to 200,000 clones listed, roughly 93% were seen once. The clonotype was recovered from a woman in her sixties or seventies with COVID-19, enrolled during active disease. V gene TRBV5-4 combines with J gene TRBJ1-2; perhaps TRBD1 as D (5 bases). Material: peripheral blood. The CDR3 reads CASSLGTPVYGYTF. The CDR3 DNA reads as TGTGCCAGCAGCTTGGGGACACCAGTATACGGCTACACCTTC.